This TCR beta chain was profiled in a study of shared clonotypes between healthy human individuals. This CDR3 has 14 amino acids. Germline CDR1 reads SEHNR; CDR2 reads FQNEAQ (reference sequence). Trimming pared 2 bases from V and 10 bases from J, leaving 15 bases between. Naive CD8 cells lacked CD45RO and underwent positive selection for CCR7, leaving out terminally differentiated effector memory CD45RA+ cells. The table came from immunoSEQ multiplex PCR; TCRdb's copy has only in-frame clones and leaves some out. The data hold more than 2 million clones, with approximately 94% observed a single time.

The chain combines TRBV7-9 with TRBJ2-1; D unresolved. The clonotype was recovered from a man younger than 35 in good health. The sample was naive CD8+ T cells sorted from blood. CDR3 nucleotide sequence: TGTGCCAGCAGCTTAATTCAGGAATCCCACGAGCAGTTCTTC. Protein product: CASSLIQESHEQFF.